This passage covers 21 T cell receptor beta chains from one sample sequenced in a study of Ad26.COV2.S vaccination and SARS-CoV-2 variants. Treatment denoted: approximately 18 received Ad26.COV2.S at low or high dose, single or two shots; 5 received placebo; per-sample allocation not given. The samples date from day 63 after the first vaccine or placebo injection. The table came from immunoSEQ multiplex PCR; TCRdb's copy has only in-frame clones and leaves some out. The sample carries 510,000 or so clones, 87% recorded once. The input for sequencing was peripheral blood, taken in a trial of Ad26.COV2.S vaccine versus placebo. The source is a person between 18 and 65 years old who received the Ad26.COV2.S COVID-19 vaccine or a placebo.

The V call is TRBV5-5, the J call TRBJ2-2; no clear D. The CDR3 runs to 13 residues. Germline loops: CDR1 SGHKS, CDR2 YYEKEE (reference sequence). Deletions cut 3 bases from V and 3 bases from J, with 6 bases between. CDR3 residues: CASSYGDTGELFF. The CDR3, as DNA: TGTGCCAGCAGCTACGGTGACACCGGGGAGCTGTTTTTT.

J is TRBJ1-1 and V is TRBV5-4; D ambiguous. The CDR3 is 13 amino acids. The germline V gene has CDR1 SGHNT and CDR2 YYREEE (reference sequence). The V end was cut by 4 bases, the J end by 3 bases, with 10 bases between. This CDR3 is CASSTPQDTEAFF. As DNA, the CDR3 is TGTGCCAGCAGCACCCCACAAGACACTGAAGCTTTCTTT.

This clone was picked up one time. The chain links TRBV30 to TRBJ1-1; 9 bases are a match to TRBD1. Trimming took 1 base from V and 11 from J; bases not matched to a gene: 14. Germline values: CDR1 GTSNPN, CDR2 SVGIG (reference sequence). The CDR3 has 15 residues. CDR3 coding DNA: TGTGCCTGGAGTGAAGAGAACAGGGGGCCACCGAGGGCTTTCTTT. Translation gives CAWSEENRGPPRAFF.

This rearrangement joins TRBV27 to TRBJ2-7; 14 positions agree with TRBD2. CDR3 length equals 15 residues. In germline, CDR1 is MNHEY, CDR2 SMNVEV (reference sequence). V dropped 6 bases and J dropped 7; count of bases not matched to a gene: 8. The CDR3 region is CASRKGTSGSHEQYF. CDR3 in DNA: TGTGCCAGCAGAAAAGGGACTAGCGGGAGTCATGAGCAGTACTTC.

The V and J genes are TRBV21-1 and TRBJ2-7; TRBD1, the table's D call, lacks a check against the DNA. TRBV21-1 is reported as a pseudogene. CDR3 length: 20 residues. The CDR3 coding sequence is TGTGCCAGCAGCAAAGTGTTCTTACCACCGGACAGGTGCACGATATACGAGCAGTACTTC. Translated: CASSKVFLPPDRCTIYEQYF.

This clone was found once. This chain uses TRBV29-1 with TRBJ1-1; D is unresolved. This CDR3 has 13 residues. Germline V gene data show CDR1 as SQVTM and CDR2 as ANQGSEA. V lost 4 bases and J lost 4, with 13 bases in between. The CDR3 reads CSVASPGSTEAFF. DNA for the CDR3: TGCAGCGTTGCTTCCCCGGGCTCCACTGAAGCTTTCTTT.

Here the CDR3 reads CAWSAPDRAYGYTF. The CDR3, as DNA: TGTGCCTGGAGCGCCCCGGACAGGGCCTATGGCTACACCTTC. The chain has TRBV30 and TRBJ1-2, with TRBD1 identical over 8 bases. J lost 4 bases, V lost 3 bases, and 7 bases had no gene match. The V gene's germline CDR1 is GTSNPN and CDR2 SVGIG (reference sequence). This CDR3 is built from 14 residues.

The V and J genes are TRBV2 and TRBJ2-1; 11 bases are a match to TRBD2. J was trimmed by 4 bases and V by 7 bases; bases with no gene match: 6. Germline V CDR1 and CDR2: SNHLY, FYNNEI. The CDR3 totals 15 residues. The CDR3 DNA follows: TGTGCCAGCATACTAGCGGGAGCAGCATACAATGAGCAGTTCTTC. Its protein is CASILAGAAYNEQFF.

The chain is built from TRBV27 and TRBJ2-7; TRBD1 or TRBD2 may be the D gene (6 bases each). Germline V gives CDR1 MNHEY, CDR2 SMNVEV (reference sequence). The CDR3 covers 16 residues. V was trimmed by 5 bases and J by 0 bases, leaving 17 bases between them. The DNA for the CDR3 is TGTGCCAGCAGTGCCCGGTCGGGGGCGGCCTCCTACGAGCAGTACTTC. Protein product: CASSARSGAASYEQYF.

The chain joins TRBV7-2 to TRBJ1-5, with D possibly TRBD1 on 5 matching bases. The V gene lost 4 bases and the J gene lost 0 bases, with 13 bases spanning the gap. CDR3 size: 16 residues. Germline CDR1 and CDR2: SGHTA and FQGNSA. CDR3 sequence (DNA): TGTGCCAGCAGCTCAGAGGGCAGGGATAGCAATCAGCCCCAGCATTTT. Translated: CASSSEGRDSNQPQHF.

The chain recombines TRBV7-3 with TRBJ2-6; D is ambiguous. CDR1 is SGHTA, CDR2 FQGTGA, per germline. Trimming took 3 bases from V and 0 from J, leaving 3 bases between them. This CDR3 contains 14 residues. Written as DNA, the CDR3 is TGTGCCAGCAGCTTTTACTCTGGGGCCAACGTCCTGACTTTC. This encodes CASSFYSGANVLTF. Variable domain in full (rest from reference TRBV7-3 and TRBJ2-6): GAGVSQTPSNKVTEKGKYVELRCDPISGHTALYWYRQSLGQGPEFLIYFQGTGAADDSGLPNDRFFAVRPEGSVSTLKIQRTERGDSAVYLCASSFYSGANVLTFGAGSRLTVL.

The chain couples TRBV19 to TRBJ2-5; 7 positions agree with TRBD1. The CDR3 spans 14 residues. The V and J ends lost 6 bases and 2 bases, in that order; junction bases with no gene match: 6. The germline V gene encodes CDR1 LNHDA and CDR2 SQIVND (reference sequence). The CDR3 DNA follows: TGTGCCAGTAGCAACTCAGGGGGTCAAGAGACCCAGTACTTC. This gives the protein CASSNSGGQETQYF.

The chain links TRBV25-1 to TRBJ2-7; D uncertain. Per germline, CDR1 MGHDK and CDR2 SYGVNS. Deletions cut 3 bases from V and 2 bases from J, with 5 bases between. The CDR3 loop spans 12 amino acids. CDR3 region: CASSDGAYEQYF. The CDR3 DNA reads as TGTGCCAGCAGTGATGGGGCCTACGAGCAGTACTTC.

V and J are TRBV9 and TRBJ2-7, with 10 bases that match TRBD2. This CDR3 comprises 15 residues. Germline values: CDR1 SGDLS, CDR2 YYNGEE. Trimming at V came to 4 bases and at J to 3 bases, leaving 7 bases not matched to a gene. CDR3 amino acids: CASSPAGTSDYEQYF. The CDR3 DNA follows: TGTGCCAGCAGCCCAGCCGGGACTAGCGACTACGAGCAGTACTTC.

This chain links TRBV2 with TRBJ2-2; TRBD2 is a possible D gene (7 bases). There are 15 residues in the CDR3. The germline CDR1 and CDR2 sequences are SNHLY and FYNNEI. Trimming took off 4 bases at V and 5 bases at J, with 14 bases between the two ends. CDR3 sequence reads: CASSVGGLGTGELFF. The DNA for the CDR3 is TGTGCCAGCAGTGTGGGGGGGCTTGGGACCGGGGAGCTGTTTTTT. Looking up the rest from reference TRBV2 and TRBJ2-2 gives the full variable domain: EPEVTQTPSHQVTQMGQEVILRCVPISNHLYFYWYRQILGQKVEFLVSFYNNEISEKSEIFDDQFSVERPDGSNFTLKIRSTKLEDSAMYFCASSVGGLGTGELFFGEGSRLTVL.

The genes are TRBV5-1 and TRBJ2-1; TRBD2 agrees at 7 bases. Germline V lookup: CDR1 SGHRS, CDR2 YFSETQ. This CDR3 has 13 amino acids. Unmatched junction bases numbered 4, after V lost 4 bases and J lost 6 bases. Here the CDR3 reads CASSLGGSNEQFF. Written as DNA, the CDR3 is TGCGCCAGCAGCCTGGGGGGGTCCAATGAGCAGTTCTTC.

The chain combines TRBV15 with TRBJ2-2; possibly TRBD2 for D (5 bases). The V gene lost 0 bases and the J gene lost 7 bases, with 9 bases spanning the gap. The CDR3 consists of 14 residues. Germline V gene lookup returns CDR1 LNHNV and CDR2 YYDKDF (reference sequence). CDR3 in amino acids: CATSRDRSGGELFF. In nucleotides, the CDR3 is TGTGCCACCAGCAGAGATAGAAGCGGCGGGGAGCTGTTTTTT.

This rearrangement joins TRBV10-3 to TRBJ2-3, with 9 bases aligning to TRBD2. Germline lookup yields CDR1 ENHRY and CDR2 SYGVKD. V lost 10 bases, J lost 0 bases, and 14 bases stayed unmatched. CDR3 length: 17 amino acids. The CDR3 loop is CATFHGREGRSTDTQYF. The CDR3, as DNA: TGTGCCACCTTTCATGGGCGGGAGGGCCGGAGCACAGATACGCAGTATTTT.

DNA for the CDR3: TGTGCCGGGCTATGGGGTCAGCATGGCTACACCTTC. It translates to CAGLWGQHGYTF. The chain uses TRBV30 and TRBJ1-2; D unclear. This CDR3 is built from 12 residues. V lost 8 bases and J 6 bases, leaving 16 bases between the germline ends. Germline V gives CDR1 GTSNPN, CDR2 SVGIG (reference sequence).

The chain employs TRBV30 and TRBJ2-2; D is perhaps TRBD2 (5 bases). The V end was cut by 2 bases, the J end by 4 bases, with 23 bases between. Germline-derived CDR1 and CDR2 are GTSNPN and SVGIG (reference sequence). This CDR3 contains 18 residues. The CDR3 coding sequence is TGTGCCTGGAGTCAGCCCGTAGGAGGCCGGGTAGGCACCGGGGAGCTGTTTTTT. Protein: CAWSQPVGGRVGTGELFF. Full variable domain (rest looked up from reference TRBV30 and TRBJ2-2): SQTIHQWPATLVQPVGSPLSLECTVEGTSNPNLYWYRQAAGRGLQLLFYSVGIGQISSEVPQNLSASRPQDRQFILSSKKLLLSDSGFYLCAWSQPVGGRVGTGELFFGEGSRLTVL.

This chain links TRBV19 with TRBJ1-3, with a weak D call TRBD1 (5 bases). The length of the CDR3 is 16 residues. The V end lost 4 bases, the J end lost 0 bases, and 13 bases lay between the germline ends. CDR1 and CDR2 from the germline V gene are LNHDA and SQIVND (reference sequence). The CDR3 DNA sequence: TGTGCCAGTAGTAGCAAACGGGACTTCTCTGGAAACACCATATATTTT. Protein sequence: CASSSKRDFSGNTIYF.